This entry lists 23 T cell receptor beta chains sequenced from one sample in a study of molecular identifiers for immune sequencing clone quantification (dated by TCRdb to between 2018 and 2020). The library was prepared using PCR. This sample was sequenced with a NextSeq 500. TCRdb took the public reads, trimmed them with fastp at Q25, ran MiXCR for clone calling and kept in-frame beta chains. Here each entry gathers all rows of one CDR3 protein and keeps the most common genes and DNA. In this sample the table shows 400,000 to 600,000 distinct CDR3 sequences, roughly 24% of which occur a single time. 0.76% of the sample goes to the ten largest clones. The specimen sequenced was naive CD8+ T cells from blood, with Jurkat cell RNA spiked in. Taken with the paper, the label for cell subset or site translates to: FACS-sorted CD8+CD4-CCR7+CD45RA+ naive T cells. These receptors all stem from a human donor in good health. Some libraries in this study had Jurkat cell RNA spiked in.

This clonotype appeared once. Compared with germline, one end of the junction differs, possibly owing to a read error. This chain's CDR3 is CARSASSSYEQYF. The CDR3 region has the DNA TGTGCCAGGAGTGCAAGTAGCTCCTACGAGCAGTACTTC. V gene TRBV30 combines with J gene TRBJ2-7, with D hard to call. Per the germline V gene, CDR1 is GTSNPN and CDR2 is SVGIG (reference sequence). This CDR3 is built from 13 residues.

The chain links TRBV12-3 or TRBV12-4 to TRBJ2-3, with 8 bases lining up with TRBD1. CDR3 length: 18 amino acids. Trimming at V came to 5 bases and at J to 7 bases, leaving 20 bases not matched to a gene. The DNA for the CDR3 is TGTGCCAGCAGTCGAACGCTGGCGGGCAGGGGGCCCCGTAATACGCAGTATTTT. This sequence encodes CASSRTLAGRGPRNTQYF.

This clonotype was seen a handful of times. The V and J genes are TRBV7-4 and TRBJ1-5, with D hard to call. The V and J ends lost 1 base and 0 bases respectively, with 13 bases between them. This CDR3 has 17 amino acids. Germline V gene data show CDR1 as SGHVT and CDR2 as SQSDAQ. CDR3 in amino acids: CASSLVSTANSNQPQHF. The CDR3 DNA follows: TGTGCCAGCAGCTTAGTAAGTACAGCTAATAGCAATCAGCCCCAGCATTTT.

A single count supports this clonotype. A read error may produce the germline difference seen at one junction end. The chain uses TRBV5-8 and TRBJ2-7; D is ambiguous. Germline lookup yields CDR1 SGHTS and CDR2 YDEGEE. This CDR3 has 14 residues. The CDR3 protein is CASSHRPPLYEQHF. The CDR3, as DNA: TGTGCCAGCAGCCATCGACCACCTCTATACGAGCAGCACTTC.

This chain joins TRBV19 and TRBJ1-5; no clear D gene. Deletions cut 10 bases from V and 0 bases from J, with 16 bases between. CDR1 is LNHDA, CDR2 SQIVND, per germline (reference sequence). The length of the CDR3 is 15 residues. The CDR3 nucleotides are TGTGCCACACAATCCCATAGCCGTAGCAATCAGCCCCAGCATTTT. The encoded protein is CATQSHSRSNQPQHF.

Worth noting for this clonotype: Just one base apart from a much larger clone, this may be a read error. The V call is TRBV7-6, the J call TRBJ2-3; 8 positions agree with TRBD2. The CDR3 totals 16 residues. Germline V lookup: CDR1 SGHVS, CDR2 FNYEAQ. The CDR3 loop reads CASSFTGAGATDTRYF. In nucleotides, the CDR3 is TGTGCCAGCTCGTTTACTGGAGCGGGGGCCACAGATACGCGGTATTTT.

The chain carries TRBV5-4 and TRBJ2-1, with no clear D. The CDR3 has 15 amino acids. Trimming removed 3 bases from V and 6 bases from J, with 16 bases in between. In germline, CDR1 is SGHNT, CDR2 YYREEE (reference sequence). CDR3: CASSSPQDLGNEQFF. In DNA form, the CDR3 reads TGTGCCAGCAGCTCTCCTCAAGACTTGGGCAATGAGCAGTTCTTC.

Notes on this clonotype: A read error may account for a junction end that differs from germline. The chain carries TRBV11-2 and TRBJ2-1; 7 positions agree with TRBD2. The CDR3 extends over 12 amino acids. CDR1 is SGHAT and CDR2 is FQNNGV in the germline V gene. In DNA form, the CDR3 reads TGTGCCAGCAGCCCGACCCCGGCGGGAGAGTCCTTC. It yields the protein CASSPTPAGESF.

For this clonotype: A clone one base away is much larger, so this may be a read error. The V call is TRBV7-2, the J call TRBJ2-5; D uncertain. CDR1 is SGHTA, CDR2 FQGNSA, per germline. Trimming stripped 5 bases from V and 2 bases from J, with 12 bases between. The CDR3 runs to 14 residues. CDR3 nucleotide sequence: TGTGCCAGCAGCCACCACCGGGTGCAAGAGACCCAGTACTTC. Its protein is CASSHHRVQETQYF.

The gene calls are TRBV7-9 and TRBJ1-1; D is undetermined. The CDR3 is 15 residues long. Trimming shortened V by 5 bases and J by 8 bases, and 21 bases separated the two germline ends. Per germline, CDR1 SEHNR and CDR2 FQNEAQ (reference sequence). The CDR3 spells CASSPSSIGGAEAFF. The CDR3 DNA is TGTGCCAGCAGCCCATCCTCGATCGGCGGCGCCGAAGCTTTCTTT.

About this clonotype itself: This likely comes from a read error, as the CDR3 has no conserved phenylalanine or tryptophan at its end. The rearrangement joins TRBV9 to TRBJ2-1, with a possible D match to TRBD2 (6 bases). The ends were cut back, 0 bases at V and 2 bases at J, with 9 bases in the middle. The CDR3 contains 15 residues. In germline, CDR1 is SGDLS, CDR2 YYNGEE. The chain's CDR3 is CASSVGGGTYNEQFL. The CDR3 DNA reads as TGTGCCAGCAGCGTAGGGGGCGGGACCTACAATGAGCAGTTCCTC.

Only a few counts were recorded for this clonotype. This chain uses TRBV6-2 or TRBV6-3 with TRBJ2-4; the D is unclear. Trimming pared 6 bases from V and 0 bases from J, leaving 12 bases between. The CDR3 consists of 15 residues. Germline V gene data show CDR1 as MNHEY and CDR2 as SVGEGT. The CDR3 DNA sequence: TGTGCCAGCAGGGGGTTCATACTAGCCAAAAACATTCAGTACTTC. Translating gives CASRGFILAKNIQYF.

There are a few counts of this clonotype. The chain has TRBV5-3 and TRBJ2-7; 9 positions agree with TRBD2. TRBV5-3 is labeled an ORF, and its function is uncertain. Germline trimming cut 8 bases from V and 5 bases from J; bases unmatched to any gene: 14. This CDR3 is built from 15 residues. In DNA, the CDR3 is TGTGCCAGCAGCGCATTAGCGGGGGCGAGGGACGAGCAGTACTTC. Encoded protein: CASSALAGARDEQYF.

This clonotype was counted only a few times. The J gene is TRBJ2-5, the V gene TRBV27, with 9 bases matching TRBD2. Germline loops: CDR1 MNHEY, CDR2 SMNVEV (reference sequence). J lost 4 bases, V lost 4 bases, and 7 bases had no gene match. The length of the CDR3 is 15 residues. CDR3 amino acids: CASSSPGLAGETQYF. Written as DNA, the CDR3 is TGTGCCAGCAGTTCTCCGGGACTAGCCGGAGAGACCCAGTACTTC.

This clonotype was seen at least ten times. The rearrangement uses TRBV4-3 and TRBJ1-1; D possibly corresponds to TRBD1 (5 bases). From germline, CDR1 is LGHNA and CDR2 YSLEER. The CDR3 is made up of 15 amino acids. V shed 7 bases and J shed 6 bases, with 21 bases lying between them. The CDR3 is CASKGGPGPISEAFF. The CDR3 DNA sequence: TGCGCCAGCAAGGGAGGTCCGGGGCCGATATCTGAAGCTTTCTTT.

This clonotype has ten or more counts. J is TRBJ2-3 and V is TRBV9; D possibly uses TRBD1 or TRBD2 (6 bases each). The CDR3 has 14 amino acids. Germline CDR1 is SGDLS and CDR2 is YYNGEE. V lost 6 bases and J lost 5, with 16 bases in between. The CDR3 DNA sequence: TGTGCCAGCACCCCGTTGGGGGGCCGAGATACGCAGTATTTT. The encoded protein is CASTPLGGRDTQYF.

The V and J genes are TRBV29-1 and TRBJ2-7, with D possibly matching TRBD2 (6 bases). The CDR3 is 13 residues long. CDR1 is SQVTM, CDR2 ANQGSEA, per germline. V lost 4 bases and J lost 0, with 10 bases in between. For the CDR3, the DNA is TGCAGCGTTGCTGGCGGGAACTCCTACGAGCAGTACTTC. This gives the protein CSVAGGNSYEQYF.

Remarks on this clonotype: A much larger clone differs from this one at a single base, so this may be a read error. The rearrangement links TRBV6-2 or TRBV6-3 to TRBJ2-2, with D perhaps TRBD2 (5 bases). The CDR3 has 13 amino acids. CDR1 MNHEY and CDR2 SVGEGT come from the germline V gene. CDR3 bases: TGTGCCAGCAGTTACTATGGACCCGGGGAGCTGTTATTT. This encodes CASSYYGPGELLF.

This clonotype was seen at least ten times. This rearrangement joins TRBV7-6 to TRBJ2-1, with D possibly TRBD1 on 6 matching bases. The CDR3 has 12 residues. The V end lost 5 bases, the J end lost 8 bases, and 10 bases lay between the germline ends. The germline CDR1 and CDR2 sequences are SGHVS and FNYEAQ. DNA for the CDR3: TGTGCCAGCAGCCCAAGGACAGATGAGCAGTTCTTC. It specifies CASSPRTDEQFF. The full variable domain, rest sourced from reference TRBV7-6 and TRBJ2-1, is GAGVSQSPRYKVTKRGQDVALRCDPISGHVSLYWYRQALGQGPEFLTYFNYEAQQDKSGLPNDRFSAERPEGSISTLTIQRTEQRDSAMYRCASSPRTDEQFFGPGTRLTVL.

This clonotype was detected ten times or more. The rearrangement links TRBV29-1 to TRBJ2-3; D perhaps matches TRBD1 (6 bases). From germline, CDR1 is SQVTM and CDR2 ANQGSEA. The CDR3 sequence is 12 residues long. V gave up 6 bases and J gave up 7 bases, with 14 bases separating them. As DNA, the CDR3 is TGCAGCGTACCCAGGACAGACTATACGCAGTATTTT. The encoded protein is CSVPRTDYTQYF.

This clonotype was picked up many times. The chain links TRBV6-5 to TRBJ2-7; 10 bases are shared with TRBD1. The germline gives CDR1 MNHEY, CDR2 SVGAGI. This CDR3 spans 15 amino acids. With V trimmed by 4 bases and J by 3 bases, 6 bases remained unmatched. The CDR3 reads CASSWSGTGVYEQYF. CDR3 nucleotide sequence: TGTGCCAGCAGTTGGTCGGGGACAGGGGTCTACGAGCAGTACTTC.

Concerning this clonotype: A much larger clone differs by one base, so this may be a read error. The chain has TRBV20-1 and TRBJ2-7, with 7 bases aligning to TRBD2. J gave up 0 bases and V 1 base, and 6 bases lay outside the gene matches. Germline loops: CDR1 DFQATT, CDR2 SNEGSKA (reference sequence). The CDR3 extends over 15 amino acids. DNA for the CDR3: TGCAGTGCTAGAGTGGAGCGGGGTCCCTCCTACGAGCAGTACTTC. Encoded protein: CSARVERGPSYEQYF.

The CDR3 DNA is TGTGCCAGCAGACGACAGCAACTCTACGAGCAGTACTTC. Translation: CASRRQQLYEQYF. The chain is built from TRBV11-2 and TRBJ2-7, with a tentative D call TRBD1 (5 bases). V lost 6 bases to trimming and J lost 3 bases, with 12 bases between them. The CDR3 spans 13 residues. Germline values: CDR1 SGHAT, CDR2 FQNNGV.